The 5 T cell receptor beta chains presented below share a single source sample, sequenced in a study of blood T cell repertoires in COVID-19. The table came from immunoSEQ multiplex PCR; TCRdb's copy has only in-frame clones and leaves some out. The profile covers about 130,000 clones, with 88% appearing a single time and around a tenth taken by the ten largest. Material for sequencing was peripheral blood. Receptors originate from a man aged 50-60 years with acute or convalescent COVID-19.

The chain combines TRBV7-8 with TRBJ2-6; D unclear. This CDR3 is built from 12 residues. The V and J ends lost 4 bases and 4 bases respectively, with 2 bases between them. Germline loops: CDR1 SGHVS, CDR2 FQNEAQ. The CDR3 spells CASSSGANVLTF. The CDR3 DNA reads as TGTGCCAGCAGCTCAGGGGCCAACGTCCTGACTTTC.

V and J are TRBV11-3 and TRBJ2-2; 10 bases fit TRBD1. V dropped 3 bases and J dropped 5; count of bases not matched to a gene: 0. The length of the CDR3 is 14 residues. Germline V lookup: CDR1 SGHNT, CDR2 YENEEA. The CDR3 DNA reads as TGTGCCAGCAGCTTGGACAGGGGGACCGGGGAGCTGTTTTTT. Its protein is CASSLDRGTGELFF.

V gene TRBV19 combines with J gene TRBJ1-5, with 9 bases identical to TRBD1. V was clipped by 4 bases and J by 4 bases; unmatched bases: 8. The CDR3 loop spans 16 amino acids. Per the germline V gene, CDR1 is LNHDA and CDR2 is SQIVND (reference sequence). Here the CDR3 DNA reads TGTGCCAGTAGTACCTCTCCGGGACAGGGTAATCAGCCCCAGCATTTT. Its translation is CASSTSPGQGNQPQHF.

This clone was counted a few times. The chain uses TRBV5-1 and TRBJ1-5; D gene ambiguous. The CDR3 is 16 amino acids. V was clipped by 4 bases and J by 8 bases, with 22 bases between them. Per germline, CDR1 SGHRS and CDR2 YFSETQ. CDR3 sequence: CASSPVAGSLGEPQHF. CDR3 DNA sequence: TGCGCCAGCAGCCCCGTGGCGGGCTCCCTCGGGGAGCCCCAGCATTTT. Combining the CDR3 with reference TRBV5-1 and TRBJ1-5 gives the whole variable domain KAGVTQTPRYLIKTRGQQVTLSCSPISGHRSVSWYQQTPGQGLQFLFEYFSETQRNKGNFPGRFSGRQFSNSRSEMNVSTLELGDSALYLCASSPVAGSLGEPQHFGDGTRLSIL.

The V and J genes are TRBV7-3 and TRBJ1-6, with 8 nucleotides matching TRBD1. The CDR3 length is 20 residues. The V gene's germline CDR1 is SGHTA and CDR2 FQGTGA. The V gene end was trimmed by 1 base and the J gene end by 4 bases; junction bases not matched to a gene: 15. CDR3 sequence: CASSLKGLTGVLKYNSPLHF. The DNA for the CDR3 is TGTGCCAGCAGCTTAAAGGGCTTGACAGGGGTTTTAAAATATAATTCACCCCTCCACTTT.